The clone carrying this T cell receptor beta chain was recorded many times. Its antigen is not known. This sample was included in a study of identical twins. General study results and limits: Invariant populations such as MAIT and iNKT cells could partly muddle zero-insertion analyses.

TCRdb reprocessed the 5' RACE reads with MiXCR, giving one entry per CDR3 protein. The sample has 650,000 to 800,000 distinct CDR3 sequences; less than 10% are singletons. These data were also reused for a study on yellow fever vaccine responses in identical twins.

This receptor was identified in a woman in her late teens or twenties in good health. What was sequenced was PBMCs.

CDR3 nucleotide sequence: TGTGCCAGCAGCCCTGGGACAGGTGGTCATCAGCCCCAGCATTTT. Its translation is CASSPGTGGHQPQHF. V and J are TRBV7-8 and TRBJ1-5, with 8 positions matching TRBD1. With V trimmed by 5 bases and J by 5 bases, 8 bases remained unmatched. CDR1 SGHVS and CDR2 FQNEAQ come from the germline V gene. The CDR3 extends over 15 amino acids.